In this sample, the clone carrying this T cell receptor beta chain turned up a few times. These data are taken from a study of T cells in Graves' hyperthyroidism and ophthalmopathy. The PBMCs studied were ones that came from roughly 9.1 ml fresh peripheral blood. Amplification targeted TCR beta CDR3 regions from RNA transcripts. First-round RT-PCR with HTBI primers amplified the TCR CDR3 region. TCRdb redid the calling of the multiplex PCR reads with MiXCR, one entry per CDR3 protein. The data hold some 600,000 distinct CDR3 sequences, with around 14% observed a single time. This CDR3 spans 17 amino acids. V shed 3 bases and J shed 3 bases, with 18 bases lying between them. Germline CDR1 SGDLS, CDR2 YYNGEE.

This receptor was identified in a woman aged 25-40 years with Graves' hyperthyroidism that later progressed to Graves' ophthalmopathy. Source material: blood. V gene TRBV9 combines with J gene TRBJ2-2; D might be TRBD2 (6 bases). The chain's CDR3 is CASSATGGGTYTGELFF. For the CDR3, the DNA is TGTGCCAGCAGCGCAACCGGTGGGGGGACCTACACCGGGGAGCTGTTTTTT.